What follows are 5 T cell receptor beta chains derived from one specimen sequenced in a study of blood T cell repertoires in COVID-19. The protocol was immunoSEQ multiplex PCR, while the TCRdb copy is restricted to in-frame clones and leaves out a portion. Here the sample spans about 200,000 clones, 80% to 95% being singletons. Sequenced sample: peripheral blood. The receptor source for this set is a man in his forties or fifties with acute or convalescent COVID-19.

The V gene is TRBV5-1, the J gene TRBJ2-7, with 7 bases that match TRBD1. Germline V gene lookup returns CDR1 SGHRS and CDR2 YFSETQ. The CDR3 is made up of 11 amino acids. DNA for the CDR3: TGCGCCAGCCCTCACCGGGACAGTGAATTCGTC. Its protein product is CASPHRDSEFV.

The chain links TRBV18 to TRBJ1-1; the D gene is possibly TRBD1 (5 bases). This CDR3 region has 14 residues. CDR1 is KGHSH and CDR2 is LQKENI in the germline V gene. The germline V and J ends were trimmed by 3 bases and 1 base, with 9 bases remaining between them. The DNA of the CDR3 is TGTGCCAGCTCACCGCAACAGGAGAACACTGAAGCTTTCTTT. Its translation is CASSPQQENTEAFF.

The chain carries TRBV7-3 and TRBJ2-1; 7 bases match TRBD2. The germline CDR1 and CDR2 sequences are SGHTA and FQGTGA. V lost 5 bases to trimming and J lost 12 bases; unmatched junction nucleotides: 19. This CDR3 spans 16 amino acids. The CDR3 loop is CASSPTELWGGSVQFF. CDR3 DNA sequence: TGTGCCAGCAGCCCCACCGAACTTTGGGGGGGGTCTGTGCAGTTCTTC.

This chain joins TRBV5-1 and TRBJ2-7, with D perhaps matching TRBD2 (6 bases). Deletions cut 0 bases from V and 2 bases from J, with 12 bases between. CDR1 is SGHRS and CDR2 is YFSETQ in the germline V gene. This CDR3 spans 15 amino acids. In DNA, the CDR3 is TGCGCCAGCAGCTTGGATTTCGGGGGTGCCTACGAGCAGTACTTC. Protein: CASSLDFGGAYEQYF.

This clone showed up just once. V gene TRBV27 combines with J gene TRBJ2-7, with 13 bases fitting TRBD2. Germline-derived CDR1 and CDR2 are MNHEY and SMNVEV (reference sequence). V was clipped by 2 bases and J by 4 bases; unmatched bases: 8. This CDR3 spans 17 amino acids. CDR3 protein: CASSLTGLAGALYEQYF. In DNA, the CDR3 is TGTGCCAGCAGTTTAACCGGACTAGCGGGAGCACTTTACGAGCAGTACTTC.